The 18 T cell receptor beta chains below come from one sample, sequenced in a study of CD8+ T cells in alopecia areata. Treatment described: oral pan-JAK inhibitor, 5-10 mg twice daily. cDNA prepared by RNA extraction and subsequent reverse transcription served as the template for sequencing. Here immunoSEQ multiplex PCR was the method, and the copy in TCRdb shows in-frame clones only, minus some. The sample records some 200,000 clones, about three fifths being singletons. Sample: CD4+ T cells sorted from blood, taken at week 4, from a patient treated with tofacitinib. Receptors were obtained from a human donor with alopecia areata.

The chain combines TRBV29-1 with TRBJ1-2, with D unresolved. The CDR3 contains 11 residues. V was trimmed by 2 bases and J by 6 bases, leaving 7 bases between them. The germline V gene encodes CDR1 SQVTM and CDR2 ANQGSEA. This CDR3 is CSVERGNGYTF. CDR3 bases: TGCAGCGTTGAACGGGGAAATGGCTACACCTTC.

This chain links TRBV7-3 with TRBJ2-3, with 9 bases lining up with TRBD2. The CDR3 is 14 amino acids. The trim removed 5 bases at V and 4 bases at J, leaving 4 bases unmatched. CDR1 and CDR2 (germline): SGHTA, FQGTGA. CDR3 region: CASSPRGGPDTQYF. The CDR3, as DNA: TGTGCCAGCAGCCCGCGGGGGGGCCCAGATACGCAGTATTTT.

As DNA, the CDR3 is TGCGCCAGCAGCCAAGATCTAGTCCCCGGGGAGCTGTTTTTT. Protein: CASSQDLVPGELFF. This chain joins TRBV4-3 and TRBJ2-2; D is uncertain. There are 14 residues in the CDR3. Looked up from germline, CDR1 is LGHNA and CDR2 is YSLEER. V was pared by 0 bases and J by 6 bases, with 8 bases between.

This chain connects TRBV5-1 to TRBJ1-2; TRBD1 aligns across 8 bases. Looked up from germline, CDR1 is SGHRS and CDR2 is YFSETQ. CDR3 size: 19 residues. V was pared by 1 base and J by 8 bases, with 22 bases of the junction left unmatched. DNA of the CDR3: TGCGCCAGCAGCTTGAGACCGGACAGGGTGGGTCGCTGGTCGGACGGCTACACCTTC. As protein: CASSLRPDRVGRWSDGYTF.

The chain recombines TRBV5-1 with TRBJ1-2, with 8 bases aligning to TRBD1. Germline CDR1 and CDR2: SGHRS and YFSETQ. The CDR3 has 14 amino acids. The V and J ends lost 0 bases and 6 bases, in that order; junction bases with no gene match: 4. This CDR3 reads CASSLEATGDGYTF. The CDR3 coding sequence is TGCGCCAGCAGCTTGGAGGCGACAGGGGATGGCTACACCTTC.

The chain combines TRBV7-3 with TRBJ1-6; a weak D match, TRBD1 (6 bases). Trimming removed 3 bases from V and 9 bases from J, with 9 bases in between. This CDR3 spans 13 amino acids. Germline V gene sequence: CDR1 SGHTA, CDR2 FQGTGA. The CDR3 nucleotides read TGTGCCAGCAGCTTGGGGGGCCGTTCACCCCTCCACTTT. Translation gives CASSLGGRSPLHF.

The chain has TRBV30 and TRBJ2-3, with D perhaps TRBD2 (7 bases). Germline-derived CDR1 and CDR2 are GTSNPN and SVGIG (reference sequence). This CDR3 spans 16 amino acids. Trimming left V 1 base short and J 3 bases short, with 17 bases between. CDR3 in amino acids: CAWSDSVRGGTDTQYF. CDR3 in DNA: TGTGCCTGGAGTGACTCGGTGAGGGGGGGAACAGATACGCAGTATTTT.

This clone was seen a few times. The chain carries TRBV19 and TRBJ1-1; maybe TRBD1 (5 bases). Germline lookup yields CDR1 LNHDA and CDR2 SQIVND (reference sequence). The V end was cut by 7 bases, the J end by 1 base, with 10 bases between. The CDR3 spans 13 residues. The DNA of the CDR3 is TGTGCCAGTATGCAGGGAAGGAACACTGAAGCTTTCTTT. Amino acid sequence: CASMQGRNTEAFF.

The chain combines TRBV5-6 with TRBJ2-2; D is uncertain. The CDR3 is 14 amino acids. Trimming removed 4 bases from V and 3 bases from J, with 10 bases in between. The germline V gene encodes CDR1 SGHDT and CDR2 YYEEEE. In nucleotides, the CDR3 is TGTGCCAGCAGCACTCAGGTAGACACCGGGGAGCTGTTTTTT. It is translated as CASSTQVDTGELFF.

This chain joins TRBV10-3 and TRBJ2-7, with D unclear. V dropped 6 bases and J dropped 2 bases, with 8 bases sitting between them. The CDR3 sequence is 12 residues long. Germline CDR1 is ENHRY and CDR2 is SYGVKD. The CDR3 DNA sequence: TGTGCCATCAGCCGTTCGGCCTACGAGCAGTACTTC. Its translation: CAISRSAYEQYF.

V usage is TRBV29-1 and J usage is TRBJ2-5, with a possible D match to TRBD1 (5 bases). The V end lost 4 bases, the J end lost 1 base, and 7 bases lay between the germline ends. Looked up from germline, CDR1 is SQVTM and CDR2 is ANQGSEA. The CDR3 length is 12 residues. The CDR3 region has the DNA TGCAGCGTTGCAGGGCTCCAAGAGACCCAGTACTTC. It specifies CSVAGLQETQYF.

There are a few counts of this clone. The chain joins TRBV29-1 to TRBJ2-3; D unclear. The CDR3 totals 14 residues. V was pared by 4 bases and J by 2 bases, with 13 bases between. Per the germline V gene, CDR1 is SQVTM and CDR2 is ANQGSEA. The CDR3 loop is CSVVQIRITDTQYF. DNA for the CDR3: TGCAGCGTTGTGCAGATTAGGATCACAGATACGCAGTATTTT.

The CDR3 protein is CASSYHWTRYEQFF. The CDR3 DNA reads TGTGCCAGCAGTTACCATTGGACTAGGTATGAGCAGTTCTTC. This chain joins TRBV6-5 and TRBJ2-1; 7 bases map to TRBD2. The CDR3 has 14 amino acids. Germline V gene lookup returns CDR1 MNHEY and CDR2 SVGAGI. The V segment lost 2 bases and the J segment 8 bases; nucleotides outside the gene matches: 6.

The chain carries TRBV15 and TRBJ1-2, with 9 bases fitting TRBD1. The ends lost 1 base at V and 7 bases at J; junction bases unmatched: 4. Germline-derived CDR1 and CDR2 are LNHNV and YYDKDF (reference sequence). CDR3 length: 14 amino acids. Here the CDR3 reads CATSRGGTGFGYTF. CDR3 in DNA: TGTGCCACCAGCAGAGGAGGGACAGGGTTTGGCTACACCTTC.

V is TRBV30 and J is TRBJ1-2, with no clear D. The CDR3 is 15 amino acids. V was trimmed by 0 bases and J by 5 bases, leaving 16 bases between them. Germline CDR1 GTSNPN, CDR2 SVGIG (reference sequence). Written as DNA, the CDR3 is TGTGCCTGGAGTGTACGCGGCAGGCTGAGGTATGGCTACACCTTC. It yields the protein CAWSVRGRLRYGYTF.

The CDR3 region is CASSYVENTEAFF. The CDR3 bases are TGTGCCAGCAGTTACGTGGAGAACACTGAAGCTTTCTTT. The V call is TRBV6-5, the J call TRBJ1-1; D call uncertain. The CDR3 extends over 13 amino acids. Germline CDR1 reads MNHEY; CDR2 reads SVGAGI. The ends were cut back, 2 bases at V and 1 base at J, with 5 bases in the middle.

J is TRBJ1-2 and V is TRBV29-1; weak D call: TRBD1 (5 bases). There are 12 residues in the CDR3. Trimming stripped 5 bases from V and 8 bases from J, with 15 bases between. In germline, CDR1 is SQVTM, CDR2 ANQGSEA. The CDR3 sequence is CSVLFGASGYTF. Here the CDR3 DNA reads TGCAGCGTTCTTTTTGGGGCGTCGGGCTACACCTTC. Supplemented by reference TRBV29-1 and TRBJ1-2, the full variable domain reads SAVISQKPSRDICQRGTSLTIQCQVDSQVTMMFWYRQQPGQSLTLIATANQGSEATYESGFVIDKFPISRPNLTFSTLTVSNMSPEDSSIYLCSVLFGASGYTFGSGTRLTVV.

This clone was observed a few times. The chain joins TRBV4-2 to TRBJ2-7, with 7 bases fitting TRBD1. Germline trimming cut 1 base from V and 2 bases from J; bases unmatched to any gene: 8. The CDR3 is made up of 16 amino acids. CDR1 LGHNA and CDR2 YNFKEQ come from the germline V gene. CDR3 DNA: TGTGCCAGCAGCCAAGCCTCCGGACAGGCTACCTACGAGCAGTACTTC. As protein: CASSQASGQATYEQYF.